This T cell receptor beta chain was found in a study of T cell changes during pregnancy in multiple sclerosis. Assay used: immunoSEQ multiplex PCR; TCRdb lists only in-frame clones, some missing. The sample lists about 51,000 clones, approximately 94% occurring once. The CDR3 runs to 15 residues. From germline, CDR1 is MNHEY and CDR2 SVGAGI. The V gene lost 2 bases and the J gene lost 5 bases, with 10 bases spanning the gap. V usage is TRBV6-5 and J usage is TRBJ1-6; maybe TRBD1 (6 bases). The specimen was CD4+ T cells from peripheral blood mononuclear cells, collected in the second trimester of pregnancy. This TCR was sampled from a female donor with multiple sclerosis, enrolled in a pregnancy study. The CDR3 nucleotides read TGTGCCAGCAGTTACGGACAGCTAAATAATTCACCCCTCCACTTT. Protein sequence: CASSYGQLNNSPLHF.